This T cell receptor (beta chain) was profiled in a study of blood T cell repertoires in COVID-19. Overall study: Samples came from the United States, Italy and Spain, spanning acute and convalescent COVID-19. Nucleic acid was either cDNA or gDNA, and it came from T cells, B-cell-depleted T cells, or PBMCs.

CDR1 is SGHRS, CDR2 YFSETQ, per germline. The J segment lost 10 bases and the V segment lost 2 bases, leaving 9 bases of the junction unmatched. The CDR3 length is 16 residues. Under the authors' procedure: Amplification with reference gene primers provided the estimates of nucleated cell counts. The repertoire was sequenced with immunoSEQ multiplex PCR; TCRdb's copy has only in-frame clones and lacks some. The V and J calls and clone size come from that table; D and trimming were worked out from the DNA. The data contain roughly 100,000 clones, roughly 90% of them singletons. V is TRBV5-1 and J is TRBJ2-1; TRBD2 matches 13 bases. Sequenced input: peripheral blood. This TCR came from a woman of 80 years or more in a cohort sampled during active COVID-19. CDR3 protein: CASSLLAGGHRYEQFF. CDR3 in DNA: TGCGCCAGCAGCTTACTAGCGGGGGGGCATAGATACGAGCAGTTCTTC.